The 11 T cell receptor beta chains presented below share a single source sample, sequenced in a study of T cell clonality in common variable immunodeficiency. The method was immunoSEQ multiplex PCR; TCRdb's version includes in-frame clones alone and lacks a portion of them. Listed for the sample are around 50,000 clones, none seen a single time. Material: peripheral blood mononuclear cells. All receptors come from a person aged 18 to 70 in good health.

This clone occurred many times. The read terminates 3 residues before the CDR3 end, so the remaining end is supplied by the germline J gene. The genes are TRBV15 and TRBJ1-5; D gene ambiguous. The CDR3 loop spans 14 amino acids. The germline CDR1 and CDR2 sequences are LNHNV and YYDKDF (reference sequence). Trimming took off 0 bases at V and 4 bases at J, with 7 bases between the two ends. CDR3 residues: CATSREGSNQPQHF. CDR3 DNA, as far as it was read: TGTGCCACCAGCAGAGAAGGGTCTAATCAGCCC. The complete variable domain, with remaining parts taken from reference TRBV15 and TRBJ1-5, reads DAMVIQNPRYQVTQFGKPVTLSCSQTLNHNVMYWYQQKSSQAPKLLFHYYDKDFNNEADTPDNFQSRRPNTSFCFLDIRSPGLGDTAMYLCATSREGSNQPQHFGDGTRLSIL.

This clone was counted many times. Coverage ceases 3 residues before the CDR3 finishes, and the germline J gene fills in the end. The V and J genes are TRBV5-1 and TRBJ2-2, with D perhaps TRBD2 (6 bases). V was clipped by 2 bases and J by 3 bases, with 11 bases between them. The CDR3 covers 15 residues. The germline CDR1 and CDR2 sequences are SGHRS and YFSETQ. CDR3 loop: CASSFRLEYTGELFF. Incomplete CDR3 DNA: TGCGCCAGCAGCTTCCGACTAGAATACACCGGGGAG.

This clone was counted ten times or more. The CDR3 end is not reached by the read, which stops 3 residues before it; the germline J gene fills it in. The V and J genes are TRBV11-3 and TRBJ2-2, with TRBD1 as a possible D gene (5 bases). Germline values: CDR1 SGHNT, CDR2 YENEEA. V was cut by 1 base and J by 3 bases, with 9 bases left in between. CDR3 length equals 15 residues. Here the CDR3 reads CASSLVSQDTGELFF. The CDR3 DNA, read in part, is TGTGCCAGCAGCTTAGTATCACAGGACACCGGGGAG.

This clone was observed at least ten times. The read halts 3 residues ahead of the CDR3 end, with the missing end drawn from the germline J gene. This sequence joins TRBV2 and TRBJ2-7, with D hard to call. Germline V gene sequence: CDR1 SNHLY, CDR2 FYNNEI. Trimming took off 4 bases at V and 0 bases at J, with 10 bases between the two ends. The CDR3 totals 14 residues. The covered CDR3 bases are TGTGCCAGCAGTGCGGTCAGGAACTCCTACGAG. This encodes CASSAVRNSYE. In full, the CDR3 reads CASSAVRNSYEQYF.

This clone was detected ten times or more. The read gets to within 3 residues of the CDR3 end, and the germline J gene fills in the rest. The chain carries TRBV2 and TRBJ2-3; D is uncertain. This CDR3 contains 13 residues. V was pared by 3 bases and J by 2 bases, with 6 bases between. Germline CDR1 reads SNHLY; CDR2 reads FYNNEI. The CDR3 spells CASSDRSTDTQYF. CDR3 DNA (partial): TGTGCCAGCAGTGACCGTTCCACAGATACG. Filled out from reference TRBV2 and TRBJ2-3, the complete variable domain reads EPEVTQTPSHQVTQMGQEVILRCVPISNHLYFYWYRQILGQKVEFLVSFYNNEISEKSEIFDDQFSVERPDGSNFTLKIRSTKLEDSAMYFCASSDRSTDTQYFGPGTRLTVL.

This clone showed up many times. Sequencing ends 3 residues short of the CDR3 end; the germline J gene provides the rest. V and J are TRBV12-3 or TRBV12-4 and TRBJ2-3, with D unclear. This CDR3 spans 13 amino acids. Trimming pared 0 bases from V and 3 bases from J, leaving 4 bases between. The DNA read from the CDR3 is TGTGCCAGCAGTTTAGCCTCTACAGATACG. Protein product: CASSLASTDT. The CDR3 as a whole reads CASSLASTDTQYF.

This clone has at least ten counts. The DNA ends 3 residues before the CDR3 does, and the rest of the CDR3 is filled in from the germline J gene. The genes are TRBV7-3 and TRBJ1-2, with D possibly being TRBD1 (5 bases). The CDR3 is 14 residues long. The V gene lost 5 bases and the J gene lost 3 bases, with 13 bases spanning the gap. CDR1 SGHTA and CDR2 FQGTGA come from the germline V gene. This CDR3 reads CASSPGGGDYGYTF. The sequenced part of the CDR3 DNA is TGTGCCAGCAGCCCCGGGGGTGGGGACTATGGC.

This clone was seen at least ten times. CDR3 sequence: CASSLRLAGAGEQFF. The sequenced part of the CDR3 DNA is TGTGCCAGCAGCTTACGGCTAGCGGGAGCCGGTGAG. The V call is TRBV7-2, the J call TRBJ2-1; TRBD2 aligns across 10 bases. Read sequence stops 3 residues before the CDR3 end, and the germline J gene provides the missing end. V lost 2 bases to trimming and J lost 9 bases; unmatched junction nucleotides: 7. The length of the CDR3 is 15 residues. Germline CDR1 SGHTA, CDR2 FQGNSA.

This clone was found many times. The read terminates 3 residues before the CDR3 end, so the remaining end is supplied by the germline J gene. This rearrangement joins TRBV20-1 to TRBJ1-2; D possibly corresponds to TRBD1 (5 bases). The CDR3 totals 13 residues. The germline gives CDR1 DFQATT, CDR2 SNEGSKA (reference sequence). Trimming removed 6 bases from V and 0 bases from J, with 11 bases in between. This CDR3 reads CSALGGANYGYTF. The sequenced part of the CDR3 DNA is TGCAGTGCCCTGGGAGGGGCTAACTATGGC.

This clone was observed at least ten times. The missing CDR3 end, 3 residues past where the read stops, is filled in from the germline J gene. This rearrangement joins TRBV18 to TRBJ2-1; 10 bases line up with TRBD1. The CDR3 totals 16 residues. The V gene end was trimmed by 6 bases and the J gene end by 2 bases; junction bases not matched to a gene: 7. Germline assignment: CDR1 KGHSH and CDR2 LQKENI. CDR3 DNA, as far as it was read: TGTGCCAGCTCCCCGAGCGGGACAGGGGCCTACAATGAG. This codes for CASSPSGTGAYNE. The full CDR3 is CASSPSGTGAYNEQFF. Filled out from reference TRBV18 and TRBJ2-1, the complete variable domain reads NAGVMQNPRHLVRRRGQEARLRCSPMKGHSHVYWYRQLPEEGLKFMVYLQKENIIDESGMPKERFSAEFPKEGPSILRIQQVVRGDSAAYFCASSPSGTGAYNEQFFGPGTRLTVL.

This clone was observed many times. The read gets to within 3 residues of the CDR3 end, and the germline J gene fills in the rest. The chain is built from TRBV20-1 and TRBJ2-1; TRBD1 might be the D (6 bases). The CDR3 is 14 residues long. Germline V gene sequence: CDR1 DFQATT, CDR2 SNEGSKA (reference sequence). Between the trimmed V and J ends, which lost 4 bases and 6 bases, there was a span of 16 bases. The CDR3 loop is CSATQGIAFNEQFF. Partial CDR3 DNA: TGCAGTGCTACACAGGGTATCGCGTTCAATGAG.